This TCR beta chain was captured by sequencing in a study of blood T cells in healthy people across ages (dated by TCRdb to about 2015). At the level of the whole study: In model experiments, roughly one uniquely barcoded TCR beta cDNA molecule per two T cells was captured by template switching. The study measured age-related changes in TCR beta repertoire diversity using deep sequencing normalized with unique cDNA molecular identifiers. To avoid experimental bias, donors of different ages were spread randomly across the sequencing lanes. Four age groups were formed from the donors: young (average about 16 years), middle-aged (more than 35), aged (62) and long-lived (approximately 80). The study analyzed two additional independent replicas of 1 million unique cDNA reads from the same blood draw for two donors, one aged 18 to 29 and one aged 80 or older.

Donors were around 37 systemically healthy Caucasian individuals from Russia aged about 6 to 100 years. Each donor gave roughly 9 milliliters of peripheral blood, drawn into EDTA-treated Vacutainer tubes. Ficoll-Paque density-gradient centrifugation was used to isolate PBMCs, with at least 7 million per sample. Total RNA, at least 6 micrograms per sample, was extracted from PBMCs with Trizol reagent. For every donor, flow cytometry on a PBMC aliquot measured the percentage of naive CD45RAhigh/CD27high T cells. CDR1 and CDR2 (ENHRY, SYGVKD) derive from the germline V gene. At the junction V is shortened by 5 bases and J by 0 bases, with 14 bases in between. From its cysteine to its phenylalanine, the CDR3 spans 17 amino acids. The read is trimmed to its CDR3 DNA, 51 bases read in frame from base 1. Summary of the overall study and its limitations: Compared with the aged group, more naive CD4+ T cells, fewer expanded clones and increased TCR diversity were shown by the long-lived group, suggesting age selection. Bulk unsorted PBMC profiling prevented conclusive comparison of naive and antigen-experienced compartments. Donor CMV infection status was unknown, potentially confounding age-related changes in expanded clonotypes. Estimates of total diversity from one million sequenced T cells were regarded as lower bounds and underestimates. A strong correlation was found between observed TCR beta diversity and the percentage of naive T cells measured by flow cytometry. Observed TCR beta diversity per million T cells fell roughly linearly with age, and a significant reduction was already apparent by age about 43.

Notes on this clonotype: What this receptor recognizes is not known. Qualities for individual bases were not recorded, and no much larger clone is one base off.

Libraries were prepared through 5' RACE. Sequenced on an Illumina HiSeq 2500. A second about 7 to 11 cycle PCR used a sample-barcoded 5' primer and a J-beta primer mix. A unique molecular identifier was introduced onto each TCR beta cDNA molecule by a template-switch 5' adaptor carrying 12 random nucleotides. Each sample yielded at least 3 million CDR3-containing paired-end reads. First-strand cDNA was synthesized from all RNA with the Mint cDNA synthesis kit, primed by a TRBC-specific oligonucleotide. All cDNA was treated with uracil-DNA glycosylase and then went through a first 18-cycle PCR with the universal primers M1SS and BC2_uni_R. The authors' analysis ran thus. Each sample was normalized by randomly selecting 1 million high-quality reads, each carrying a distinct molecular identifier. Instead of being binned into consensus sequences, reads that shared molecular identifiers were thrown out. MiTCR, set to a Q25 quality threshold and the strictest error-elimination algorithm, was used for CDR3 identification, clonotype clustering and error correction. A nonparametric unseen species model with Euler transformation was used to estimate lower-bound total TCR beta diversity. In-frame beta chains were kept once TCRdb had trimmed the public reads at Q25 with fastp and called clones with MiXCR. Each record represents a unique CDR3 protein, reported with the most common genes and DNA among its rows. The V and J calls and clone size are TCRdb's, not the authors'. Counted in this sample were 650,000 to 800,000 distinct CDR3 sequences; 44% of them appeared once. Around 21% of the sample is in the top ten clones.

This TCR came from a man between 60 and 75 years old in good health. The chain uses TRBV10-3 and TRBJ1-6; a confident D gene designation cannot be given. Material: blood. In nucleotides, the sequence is TGTGCCATCAGTTCCCACGATGCGAGCTCCTATAATTCACCCCTCCACTTT. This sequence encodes CAISSHDASSYNSPLHF.